A selection of T cell receptor beta chains follows, all from one sample in a study of monozygotic twins with inflammatory bowel disease. Using the 5' RACE reads, TCRdb records one entry per CDR3 protein without DNA. This table holds approximately 380,000 distinct CDR3 sequences. Sequenced material: blood. These receptors originate from a human donor with ulcerative colitis or Crohn's disease, or a healthy co-twin of an affected twin (not recorded which). CDR3s include the opening cysteine and the closing phenylalanine or tryptophan.

V gene	J gene	CDR3 protein
TRBV5-1	TRBJ2-7	CASSLAGEISSYEQYF
TRBV20-1	TRBJ1-2	CSAKTGGGVSGYTF
TRBV11-2	TRBJ2-7	CASSSEPGEQYF
TRBV10-3	TRBJ2-1	CAISESLVNNEQFF
TRBV7-6	TRBJ1-1	CASSLGSAYRVGGLNEAFF
TRBV6-5	TRBJ2-3	CASSRDGTDTQYF
TRBV11-2	TRBJ1-4	CASSLMGQGGEKLFF
TRBV10-3	TRBJ2-7	CAISPQGSLRYEQYF
TRBV15	TRBJ2-7	CATSREPRNHVYEQYF
TRBV20-1	TRBJ1-2	CSARTVNYGYTF
TRBV5-6	TRBJ1-5	CASSTLAGNQPQHF
TRBV29-1	TRBJ2-7	CSVAGGPIRSYEQYF
TRBV5-1	TRBJ2-1	CASSPMGQGTNEQFF
TRBV7-7	TRBJ2-5	CASSLDNNQETQYF